This T cell receptor (beta chain) came from a study of blood T cell repertoires in COVID-19. As for the study in general: Samples taken during acute and convalescent COVID-19 were collected in the United States, Italy and Spain. Sources were T cells, B-cell-depleted T cells, or PBMCs; the material itself was cDNA or gDNA.

The CDR3 consists of 17 residues. The germline V gene has CDR1 SGHNT and CDR2 YYREEE (reference sequence). Comments on this clone: Its ends do not fully match the called genes, so a read error is possible.

The protocol was immunoSEQ multiplex PCR, while the TCRdb copy is restricted to in-frame clones and leaves out a portion. The table lists roughly 190,000 clones, around 84% of them singletons. This receptor was obtained from a human donor in a cohort sampled during active COVID-19. The chain recombines TRBV5-4 with TRBJ2-4, with 12 bases aligning to TRBD1. Sequencing was performed on peripheral blood. Written as DNA, the CDR3 is TGTGCCAACAGCTTCGCCGGGACAGGGGGCGCAAGAAACATTCAGTACTTC. Its translation is CANSFAGTGGARNIQYF.